This passage covers 18 T cell receptor beta chains from one sample sequenced in a study of molecular identifiers for immune sequencing clone quantification. A single record per CDR3 protein comes from TCRdb applying MiXCR to the PCR reads. The sample records roughly 100,000 distinct CDR3 sequences, 30% to 35% being singletons. The specimen was naive CD8+ T cells from blood, with Jurkat cell RNA spiked in. Stated subset: FACS-sorted CD8+CD4-CCR7+CD45RA+ naive T cells. The receptors were gathered from a human donor in good health. Some libraries in this study had Jurkat cell RNA spiked in.

This clonotype was counted between two and nine times. This sequence joins TRBV28 and TRBJ2-3, with a tentative D call TRBD2 (5 bases). This CDR3 spans 18 amino acids. V lost 3 bases, J lost 0 bases, and 19 bases lay in between. The germline gives CDR1 MDHEN, CDR2 SYDVKM. The CDR3 DNA is TGTGCCAGCAGTTTTTTTTTCTCTAGCAGCTCTAGCACAGATACGCAGTATTTT. As protein: CASSFFFSSSSSTDTQYF.

Points on this clonotype: One junction end does not reproduce the germline sequence, and a read error may be involved. The gene calls are TRBV3-1 and TRBJ2-6; possible D gene TRBD1, 5 bases. Per germline, CDR1 LGHDT and CDR2 YNNKEL (reference sequence). This CDR3 comprises 13 residues. The DNA for the CDR3 is TGTGCCAGCAGTTCCCCTGGGGCCAACGCCCTGACTTTC. Protein product: CASSSPGANALTF.

The gene calls are TRBV21-1 and TRBJ2-7; TRBD2 is taken as the D call from the table, unchecked against the DNA. TRBV21-1 is a known pseudogene. The CDR3 contains 15 residues. The CDR3 coding sequence is TGTGCCAGCAGGAAGGAGAGACGGGAGGGCCCCGGGCAGTACTTC. Translating it yields CASRKERREGPGQYF.

The rearrangement links TRBV20-1 to TRBJ2-1; weak D call: TRBD2 (6 bases). Per the germline V gene, CDR1 is DFQATT and CDR2 is SNEGSKA (reference sequence). The CDR3 length is 12 residues. Trimming shortened V by 0 bases and J by 6 bases, and 6 bases separated the two germline ends. CDR3 in amino acids: CSARDGGNEQFF. The CDR3 region has the DNA TGCAGTGCTAGAGACGGGGGCAATGAGCAGTTCTTC.

This clonotype came up a few times. At one of its ends the junction is not consistent with the germline gene, which may arise from a read error. This sequence joins TRBV7-2 and TRBJ2-5; D call uncertain. The CDR3 covers 15 residues. The germline V gene has CDR1 SGHTA and CDR2 FQGNSA. CDR3 DNA: TGTGCCAGCAGCCCAAAAGCAAGGAGAACGGAGACCCAGTCCTTC. Translating it yields CASSPKARRTETQSF.

This rearrangement joins TRBV12-3 or TRBV12-4 to TRBJ2-2; TRBD1 might be the D (5 bases). This CDR3 is built from 15 residues. V was shortened by 3 bases and J by 1 base, with 9 bases between the two germline ends. CDR3 amino acids: CASSLTVLNTGELFF. The CDR3 DNA reads as TGTGCCAGCAGTTTGACAGTGTTGAACACCGGGGAGCTGTTTTTT.

Details on this clonotype: Germline is not matched at one junction end, which may reflect a read error. V is TRBV5-3 and J is TRBJ2-7; 14 bases agree with TRBD2. TRBV5-3 is an ORF; its function is uncertain. CDR3 length: 15 amino acids. In DNA, the CDR3 is TGTGCCAGCAGCTTGGGACTAGCGGGAGTTAGTGAGCAGTACTTC. This codes for CASSLGLAGVSEQYF.

This clonotype was seen more than once but under ten times. The chain links TRBV3-1 to TRBJ2-7; D is perhaps TRBD1 (5 bases). The germline gives CDR1 LGHDT, CDR2 YNNKEL (reference sequence). The CDR3 runs to 15 residues. Trimming left V 4 bases short and J 6 bases short, with 19 bases between. CDR3 in amino acids: CASSPNTAGPGEQYF. CDR3 coding DNA: TGTGCCAGCAGCCCAAACACCGCAGGGCCCGGCGAGCAGTACTTC.

V gene TRBV28 combines with J gene TRBJ2-1; TRBD2 matches 7 bases. The V segment lost 6 bases and the J segment 2 bases; nucleotides outside the gene matches: 1. The CDR3 is 13 residues long. Germline values: CDR1 MDHEN, CDR2 SYDVKM. CDR3 sequence: CASRGTTYNEQFF. As DNA, the CDR3 is TGTGCCAGCAGGGGGACTACCTACAATGAGCAGTTCTTC.

The table lists this clonotype with a few counts. The rearrangement uses TRBV12-3 or TRBV12-4 and TRBJ2-7, with D unresolved. The ends were cut back, 3 bases at V and 3 bases at J, with 9 bases in the middle. The CDR3 spans 13 residues. The CDR3 DNA reads TGTGCCAGCAGTTTCGGTGGCCTCTACGAGCAGTACTTC. Translation: CASSFGGLYEQYF.

Turning to this clonotype: It may be a read error: a sequence one base away is much more abundant. V and J are TRBV20-1 and TRBJ2-5, with D perhaps TRBD1 or TRBD2 (5 bases each). Germline V CDR1 and CDR2: DFQATT, SNEGSKA (reference sequence). V was clipped by 8 bases and J by 5 bases, with 21 bases between them. The CDR3 is 14 residues long. Here the CDR3 reads CSPYDSWGGETQYF. CDR3 in DNA: TGCAGTCCCTATGATAGCTGGGGCGGGGAGACCCAGTACTTC.

This clonotype was counted a few times. This chain links TRBV6-1 with TRBJ2-7, with a weak D call TRBD2 (6 bases). CDR3 length: 14 amino acids. Germline V gene data show CDR1 as MNHNS and CDR2 as SASEGT. Trimming stripped 1 base from V and 3 bases from J, with 10 bases between. The CDR3 is CASSEGREYYEQYF. CDR3 in DNA: TGTGCCAGCAGTGAAGGGCGGGAATACTACGAGCAGTACTTC.

The chain employs TRBV7-3 and TRBJ2-2; D call uncertain. The CDR3 consists of 15 residues. V lost 2 bases and J lost 2, with 9 bases in between. CDR1 SGHTA and CDR2 FQGTGA come from the germline V gene. CDR3 region: CASSLHLYNTGELFF. The DNA for the CDR3 is TGTGCCAGCAGCTTACATCTGTACAACACCGGGGAGCTGTTTTTT.

As to this clonotype: A single base separates this from a much larger clone, so it may be a read error. The chain employs TRBV13 and TRBJ2-5, with TRBD2 matching over 7 bases. With 4 bases clipped from V and 6 bases from J, the junction kept 17 bases outside the gene matches. Germline CDR1 and CDR2: PRHDT and FYEKMQ (reference sequence). The CDR3 is 17 amino acids. The CDR3 region has the DNA TGTGCCAGCAGCTCCCTTTTTTCGCGGGAGTCCGCGAAGACCCAGTACTTC. It codes for CASSSLFSRESAKTQYF. The complete variable domain, with remaining parts taken from reference TRBV13 and TRBJ2-5, reads AAGVIQSPRHLIKEKRETATLKCYPIPRHDTVYWYQQGPGQDPQFLISFYEKMQSDKGSIPDRFSAQQFSDYHSELNMSSLELGDSALYFCASSSLFSRESAKTQYFGPGTRLLVL.

This chain uses TRBV7-6 with TRBJ2-1; no clear D gene. Per the germline V gene, CDR1 is SGHVS and CDR2 is FNYEAQ. V was pared by 2 bases and J by 2 bases, with 10 bases between. The CDR3 sequence is 15 residues long. The CDR3 bases are TGTGCCAGCAGCTTATACGTCCTAGCCTACAATGAGCAGTTCTTC. This codes for CASSLYVLAYNEQFF.

This clonotype has at least ten counts. The chain uses TRBV7-9 and TRBJ2-5; D remains ambiguous. The V end was cut by 2 bases, the J end by 5 bases, with 18 bases between. CDR3 size: 16 residues. In germline, CDR1 is SEHNR, CDR2 FQNEAQ (reference sequence). DNA of the CDR3: TGTGCCAGCAGCTTAATAATACCGTCCCCCACGGAGACCCAGTACTTC. Residues: CASSLIIPSPTETQYF.

This clonotype has ten or more counts. This sequence joins TRBV9 and TRBJ2-7; TRBD2 aligns across 9 bases. This CDR3 has 14 amino acids. V trimming: 4 bases; J trimming: 2 bases; junction bases outside the gene matches: 4. CDR1 SGDLS and CDR2 YYNGEE come from the germline V gene. CDR3 in DNA: TGTGCCAGCAGCCCCGGGACTAGCACCTACGAGCAGTACTTC. It encodes CASSPGTSTYEQYF. Together with reference TRBV9 and TRBJ2-7, the CDR3 gives the full variable domain: DSGVTQTPKHLITATGQRVTLRCSPRSGDLSVYWYQQSLDQGLQFLIQYYNGEERAKGNILERFSAQQFPDLHSELNLSSLELGDSALYFCASSPGTSTYEQYFGPGTRLTVT.

The chain links TRBV24-1 to TRBJ2-2, with a weak D call TRBD1 (6 bases). V was clipped by 2 bases and J by 0 bases, with 9 bases between them. This CDR3 has 16 amino acids. Germline values: CDR1 KGHDR, CDR2 SFDVKD. The CDR3 sequence is CATSDWGTTNTGELFF. The DNA for the CDR3 is TGTGCCACCAGTGATTGGGGGACAACGAACACCGGGGAGCTGTTTTTT.